This is a list of T cell receptor beta chains from one sample in a study of a mutant IDH1 vaccine in newly diagnosed glioma. The antigens for these receptors are not known. Generated by immunoSEQ multiplex PCR, the TCRdb table keeps only in-frame clones and is missing some. The sample contains some 60,000 clones, just under 90% of which appear only once. Sequenced material: PBMCs, taken from a glioma patient whose treatment included an IDH1 peptide vaccine. These receptors came from a middle-aged woman with glioma. The CDR3 runs from the conserved cysteine through the conserved F or W. Fields, in order: D gene, J gene, CDR3 length, V gene, clone size, CDR3 DNA, CDR3 protein. The D gene is left open where the match is weak. Part of the rows lack a size; the others show once, few, many or a class for expanded clones.

D: TRBD1; J: TRBJ1-2; length: 12; V: TRBV19; size: NA; DNA: TGTGCCAGCTCGGGACAGCGCTATGGCTACACCTTC; CDR3: CASSGQRYGYTF
D: TRBD2; J: TRBJ2-7; length: 17; V: TRBV5-5; size: NA; DNA: TGTGCCAGCAGCTTGGCAGCGGGGGGCCCCCTCTCCTACGAGCAGTACTTC; CDR3: CASSLAAGGPLSYEQYF
D: NA; J: TRBJ2-7; length: 12; V: TRBV28; size: NA; DNA: TGTGCCAGCAGTCCGGACAGTTGGGAGCAGTACTTC; CDR3: CASSPDSWEQYF
D: NA; J: TRBJ1-4; length: 14; V: TRBV2; size: few; DNA: TGTGCCAGCAGTGAGGACACGGAGTGGGGAAAACTGTTTTTT; CDR3: CASSEDTEWGKLFF
D: TRBD1; J: TRBJ2-7; length: 12; V: TRBV5-1; size: NA; DNA: TGCGCCAGCCACGACAGGGCCTACGAGCAGTACTTC; CDR3: CASHDRAYEQYF
D: NA; J: TRBJ2-1; length: 16; V: TRBV27; size: NA; DNA: TGTGCCAGCAGTTTCAGGTGGCAGGGCGCCTACAATGAGCAGTTCTTC; CDR3: CASSFRWQGAYNEQFF
D: TRBD1; J: TRBJ2-3; length: 16; V: TRBV6-1; size: NA; DNA: TGTGCCAGCAGTGTCCAGACAGGGTTTGGAACAGATACGCAGTATTTT; CDR3: CASSVQTGFGTDTQYF
D: TRBD2; J: TRBJ2-1; length: 16; V: TRBV6-5; size: NA; DNA: TGTGCCAGCAGTTTACTAGCGGGAGGACTCTACAATGAGCAGTTCTTC; CDR3: CASSLLAGGLYNEQFF
D: TRBD1; J: TRBJ2-7; length: 14; V: TRBV11-3; size: NA; DNA: TGTGCCAGCAGCGACCTCGGGACAGGGGGCGAGCAGTACTTC; CDR3: CASSDLGTGGEQYF
D: NA; J: TRBJ1-5; length: 16; V: TRBV18; size: NA; DNA: TGTGCCAGCTCACCATCAGGGCCGTATAGCAATCAGCCCCAGCATTTT; CDR3: CASSPSGPYSNQPQHF
D: NA; J: TRBJ2-6; length: 13; V: TRBV6-1; size: NA; DNA: TGTGCCACCTCGTTATCTGGGGCCAACGTCCTGACTTTC; CDR3: CATSLSGANVLTF
D: NA; J: TRBJ1-4; length: 14; V: TRBV5-1; size: NA; DNA: TGCGCCAGCAGCTTATCAGCTCCTAATGAAAAACTGTTTTTT; CDR3: CASSLSAPNEKLFF
D: NA; J: TRBJ1-3; length: 15; V: TRBV6-6; size: NA; DNA: TGTGCCAGCAAGCCAGGGGCGACCGGCGGAAACACCATATATTTT; CDR3: CASKPGATGGNTIYF
D: NA; J: TRBJ2-7; length: 16; V: TRBV7-5; size: NA; DNA: TGTGCCAGAAGCTCGTCGGGACCGATAAATCACTACGAGCAGTACTTC; CDR3: CARSSSGPINHYEQYF
D: NA; J: TRBJ1-6; length: 14; V: TRBV5-3; size: once; DNA: TGTGCCAGAAGGGGGGGGATCCATAATTCACCCCTCCACTTT; CDR3: CARRGGIHNSPLHF
D: TRBD1; J: TRBJ2-7; length: 14; V: TRBV7-9; size: NA; DNA: TGTGCCAGCAGCTGGGGACAGGGAACCCACGAGCAGTACTTC; CDR3: CASSWGQGTHEQYF
D: TRBD2; J: TRBJ2-1; length: 14; V: TRBV12-5; size: NA; DNA: TGTGCTAGTGGTTTGGAGGGACTAGTTGATGAGCAGTTCTTC; CDR3: CASGLEGLVDEQFF
D: NA; J: TRBJ2-3; length: 17; V: TRBV4-1; size: NA; DNA: TGCGCCAGCAGCCAAGTAGAAGGGGCTGTACGCACAGATACGCAGTATTTT; CDR3: CASSQVEGAVRTDTQYF
D: NA; J: TRBJ1-5; length: 13; V: TRBV18; size: NA; DNA: TGTGCCAGCTCACCTACGACAGGTCAGCCCCAGCATTTT; CDR3: CASSPTTGQPQHF
D: NA; J: TRBJ2-7; length: 15; V: TRBV6-5; size: NA; DNA: TGTGCCAGCAGTAAAAGTCCAGGGAGGTCCTACGAGCAGTACTTC; CDR3: CASSKSPGRSYEQYF
D: TRBD1; J: TRBJ1-3; length: 16; V: TRBV7-2; size: NA; DNA: TGTGCCAGCAGCACCCAGGGACAGACTTCTGGAAACACCATATATTTT; CDR3: CASSTQGQTSGNTIYF
D: NA; J: TRBJ2-3; length: 14; V: TRBV7-2; size: NA; DNA: TGTGCCAGCAGCCCCGCCGCCGGGGCAGATACGCAGTATTTT; CDR3: CASSPAAGADTQYF
D: NA; J: TRBJ2-4; length: 14; V: TRBV10-3; size: NA; DNA: TGTGCCATTCGACCAACTAGGGACAAAAACATTCAGTACTTC; CDR3: CAIRPTRDKNIQYF
D: NA; J: TRBJ1-5; length: 16; V: TRBV19; size: NA; DNA: TGTGCCAGTAGTATAAGGGGCGGTTGGGGCAATCAGCCCCAGCATTTT; CDR3: CASSIRGGWGNQPQHF
D: NA; J: TRBJ2-3; length: 17; V: TRBV5-8; size: once; DNA: TGTGCCAGCAGCTTGGGACGCGGGACACGGGAGGTCGATACGCAGTATTTT; CDR3: CASSLGRGTREVDTQYF
D: NA; J: TRBJ1-1; length: 15; V: TRBV7-2; size: NA; DNA: TGTGCCAGCAGCTCTTACAGCCGAATGAACACTGAAGCTTTCTTT; CDR3: CASSSYSRMNTEAFF
D: TRBD1; J: TRBJ1-2; length: 15; V: TRBV19; size: NA; DNA: TGTGCCAGTAGTTATCAGGGGGTTGGAAACTATGGCTACACCTTC; CDR3: CASSYQGVGNYGYTF
D: TRBD1; J: TRBJ2-3; length: 14; V: TRBV5-1; size: NA; DNA: TGCGCCAGCAGCGAGACAGGGCGCACAGATACGCAGTATTTT; CDR3: CASSETGRTDTQYF
D: NA; J: TRBJ1-2; length: 16; V: TRBV6-5; size: NA; DNA: TGTGCCAGCAGTTTTCACGGGGGGGGCGCTGACTATGGCTACACCTTC; CDR3: CASSFHGGGADYGYTF
D: TRBD1; J: TRBJ2-7; length: 16; V: TRBV4-3; size: NA; DNA: TGCGCCAGCAGCCAAAATTCGGGACAGGGAGGGCACGAGCAGTACTTC; CDR3: CASSQNSGQGGHEQYF
D: NA; J: TRBJ1-1; length: 15; V: TRBV19; size: NA; DNA: TGTGCCAGTAGTGGCGGAGACCGGGGAAGGACTGAAGCTTTCTTT; CDR3: CASSGGDRGRTEAFF
D: NA; J: TRBJ2-7; length: 14; V: TRBV5-6; size: NA; DNA: TGTGCCAGCAGCTTGGGTGGGGACTTCTACGAGCAGTACTTC; CDR3: CASSLGGDFYEQYF
D: NA; J: TRBJ1-2; length: 12; V: TRBV5-6; size: NA; DNA: TGTGCCAGCAGCTCCTACAGGGTTGGCTACACCTTC; CDR3: CASSSYRVGYTF
D: NA; J: TRBJ1-4; length: 16; V: TRBV7-9; size: NA; DNA: TGTGCCAGCAGCCATCTTCCGACAGGCCGGAGTGAAAAACTGTTTTTT; CDR3: CASSHLPTGRSEKLFF
D: NA; J: TRBJ2-7; length: 15; V: TRBV4-1; size: NA; DNA: TGCGCCAGCAGCCAAGATTGGGTAGGAGCCTACGAGCAGTACTTC; CDR3: CASSQDWVGAYEQYF
D: NA; J: TRBJ1-1; length: 15; V: TRBV7-9; size: NA; DNA: TGTGCCAGCAGCTTATACGAGACATCAGGCACTGAAGCTTTCTTT; CDR3: CASSLYETSGTEAFF
D: NA; J: TRBJ2-1; length: 13; V: TRBV18; size: NA; DNA: TGTGCCAGCTCAGAGCTCCGCACGGATGAGCAGTTCTTC; CDR3: CASSELRTDEQFF
D: TRBD1; J: TRBJ1-4; length: 13; V: TRBV6-1; size: NA; DNA: TGTGCCAGCAGTGCCGACAGGGAAGAAAAACTGTTTTTT; CDR3: CASSADREEKLFF
D: TRBD2; J: TRBJ2-5; length: 17; V: TRBV5-1; size: NA; DNA: TGCGCCAGCAGCCCCCCGGGACTAGCGGGGAAGGGGGAGACCCAGTACTTC; CDR3: CASSPPGLAGKGETQYF
D: TRBD1; J: TRBJ1-1; length: 14; V: TRBV6-5; size: NA; DNA: TGTGCCAGCAGTTACGGACAGGGGGCCCCTGAAGCTTTCTTT; CDR3: CASSYGQGAPEAFF
D: TRBD2; J: TRBJ2-7; length: 15; V: TRBV10-2; size: NA; DNA: TGCGCCAGCAGTGATTTATCTGGGGAGGGACGCGAGCAGTACTTC; CDR3: CASSDLSGEGREQYF
D: TRBD1; J: TRBJ2-3; length: 13; V: TRBV25-1; size: NA; DNA: TGTGCCAGCAGTGGAACAGGGGCAGATACGCAGTATTTT; CDR3: CASSGTGADTQYF